One sample yielded the 25 T cell receptor beta chains listed below, sequenced in a study of regulatory T cells in long-lasting Graves disease. Combining iRepertoire HTBI primers with Arm-PCR of CDR3 regions, the authors built TCR beta libraries. A single record per CDR3 protein comes from TCRdb applying MiXCR to the multiplex PCR reads. The table has under 500,000 distinct CDR3 sequences, around 21% seen once. Time point defined: persistent/refractory GD, antithyroid drugs over 5 years with positive TRAb. Extracted PBMC RNA gave rise to the TCR library. Sequences were derived from peripheral blood mononuclear cells (PBMCs), sampled when the disease was refractory, from a patient treated with antithyroid drugs. The receptors here all came from a female donor with Graves disease.

This clonotype was counted ten times or more. The V call is TRBV12-3 or TRBV12-4, the J call TRBJ2-7, with 7 bases that match TRBD2. J was trimmed by 6 bases and V by 6 bases; bases with no gene match: 14. The CDR3 runs to 15 residues. The DNA of the CDR3 is TGTGCCAGCAGCCCGGGGGGATTTCTCCGACGCGAGCAGTACTTC. As protein: CASSPGGFLRREQYF.

Points on this clonotype: One base away lies a much larger clone, so this may be a sequencing read error. The rearrangement uses TRBV6-1 and TRBJ2-7; TRBD2 matches at 7 bases. The CDR3 length is 14 residues. With V trimmed by 7 bases and J by 3 bases, 9 bases remained unmatched. The V gene's germline CDR1 is MNHNS and CDR2 SASEGT. The CDR3 DNA reads TGTGCCAGCAATTTCCGCGGACTAGGCTACGAGCAGTACTTC. Residues: CASNFRGLGYEQYF.

For this clonotype: A clone one base away is much larger, so this may be a read error. V and J are TRBV20-1 and TRBJ2-5, with D unresolved. Germline CDR1 and CDR2: DFQATT and SNEGSKA (reference sequence). V gave up 2 bases and J gave up 4 bases, with 8 bases separating them. This CDR3 spans 12 amino acids. CDR3 in amino acids: CSARHSTETQYF. Here the CDR3 DNA reads TGCAGTGCTAGACACAGCACAGAGACCCAGTACTTC.

There are many counts of this clonotype. The rearrangement uses TRBV24-1 and TRBJ2-5; the D gene is possibly TRBD1 (6 bases). The V gene lost 4 bases and the J gene lost 2 bases, with 7 bases spanning the gap. Germline assignment: CDR1 KGHDR and CDR2 SFDVKD. The CDR3 spans 13 residues. The DNA for the CDR3 is TGTGCCACCAGTGACAGGGGACAAGAGACCCAGTACTTC. Translation gives CATSDRGQETQYF.

The rearrangement links TRBV3-1 to TRBJ2-3, with a tentative D call TRBD2 (5 bases). V lost 3 bases, J lost 5 bases, and 12 bases lay in between. This CDR3 contains 14 residues. The germline V gene encodes CDR1 LGHDT and CDR2 YNNKEL (reference sequence). Here the CDR3 reads CASSHWEEGDTQYF. The CDR3 DNA reads TGTGCCAGCAGCCACTGGGAAGAGGGAGATACGCAGTATTTT.

The table lists this clonotype with a few counts. The DNA for the CDR3 is TGCAGCGTTCTTGCCCCCGGGGAGCTGTTTTTT. This encodes CSVLAPGELFF. The chain is built from TRBV29-1 and TRBJ2-2; D is undetermined. Trimming left V 5 bases short and J 6 bases short, with 7 bases between. Germline V gene data show CDR1 as SQVTM and CDR2 as ANQGSEA. The CDR3 has 11 residues.

This clonotype was counted only a few times. The DNA for the CDR3 is TGTGCCAGCAGCCCGCAGACAGGCGGGAATCAGCCCCAGCATTTT. Protein product: CASSPQTGGNQPQHF. The gene calls are TRBV7-9 and TRBJ1-5; the D gene is possibly TRBD1 (6 bases). CDR3 size: 15 residues. The ends were cut back, 5 bases at V and 4 bases at J, with 15 bases in the middle. Germline CDR1 SEHNR, CDR2 FQNEAQ (reference sequence).

The sample holds many counts of this clonotype. The J gene is TRBJ2-7, the V gene TRBV18; a weak D match, TRBD2 (6 bases). This CDR3 has 14 amino acids. Germline CDR1 is KGHSH and CDR2 is LQKENI. Trimming removed 0 bases from V and 6 bases from J, with 12 bases in between. The CDR3 spells CASSPPSRRGEQYF. The CDR3 region has the DNA TGTGCCAGCTCACCACCGTCCCGGAGGGGCGAGCAGTACTTC.

This clonotype showed up just a few times. This sequence joins TRBV7-4 and TRBJ2-5, with D possibly matching TRBD1 (7 bases). Trimming shortened V by 4 bases and J by 2 bases, and 11 bases separated the two germline ends. CDR1 and CDR2 from the germline V gene are SGHVT and SQSDAQ. CDR3 length: 14 amino acids. The CDR3 loop is CASSSAGQQETQYF. CDR3 nucleotides: TGTGCCAGCAGCTCCGCGGGACAGCAAGAGACCCAGTACTTC.

This clonotype appeared a few times. The rearrangement links TRBV6-1 to TRBJ2-2; weak D call: TRBD1 (7 bases). The V gene's germline CDR1 is MNHNS and CDR2 SASEGT. The CDR3 covers 13 residues. Trimming took off 7 bases at V and 6 bases at J, with 12 bases between the two ends. The CDR3 DNA sequence: TGTGCCAGCATCCCAGGGGGGTCCGGGGAGCTGTTTTTT. This translates into CASIPGGSGELFF.

This clonotype showed up many times. The chain uses TRBV7-2 and TRBJ2-3; D is ambiguous. The ends were cut back, 4 bases at V and 1 base at J, with 15 bases in the middle. The CDR3 covers 16 residues. CDR1 is SGHTA and CDR2 is FQGNSA in the germline V gene. The CDR3 here is CASSSWVAEGTDTQYF. The CDR3 region has the DNA TGTGCCAGCAGCTCTTGGGTCGCAGAGGGCACAGATACGCAGTATTTT.

The table lists this clonotype with many counts. V gene TRBV24-1 combines with J gene TRBJ2-5, with D perhaps matching TRBD1 (5 bases). Germline values: CDR1 KGHDR, CDR2 SFDVKD. This CDR3 is 16 amino acids long. V lost 1 base and J 2 bases, leaving 13 bases between the germline ends. CDR3 DNA: TGTGCCACCAGTGATTTAGGGGCAGGAGAACAAGAGACCCAGTACTTC. Translating it yields CATSDLGAGEQETQYF.

This clonotype was counted many times. CDR3 bases: TGTGCCAGCAGAGCTACCTACGCCGGGACAGTCTACGAGCAGTACTTC. As protein: CASRATYAGTVYEQYF. This chain joins TRBV27 and TRBJ2-7; 7 bases match TRBD1. Germline-derived CDR1 and CDR2 are MNHEY and SMNVEV (reference sequence). This CDR3 region has 16 residues. J was trimmed by 3 bases and V by 6 bases; bases with no gene match: 14.

The sample holds many counts of this clonotype. The chain carries TRBV2 and TRBJ2-2; D gene uncertain. The CDR3 is 16 amino acids. With 4 bases removed from V and 0 bases from J, the gap between germline ends came to 12 bases. Germline assignment: CDR1 SNHLY and CDR2 FYNNEI. The CDR3 coding sequence is TGTGCCAGCAGTGCCCTAAGAGGTACGAACACCGGGGAGCTGTTTTTT. It yields the protein CASSALRGTNTGELFF.

The genes are TRBV4-3 and TRBJ1-1; the D gene is possibly TRBD1 (6 bases). V was pared by 0 bases and J by 4 bases, with 9 bases between. The length of the CDR3 is 14 residues. Germline V gene sequence: CDR1 LGHNA, CDR2 YSLEER. The CDR3 protein is CASSQDSGATEAFF. Written as DNA, the CDR3 is TGCGCCAGCAGCCAAGATTCAGGGGCCACTGAAGCTTTCTTT.

This clonotype has at least ten counts. This chain links TRBV13 with TRBJ2-7; 10 bases agree with TRBD2. In germline, CDR1 is PRHDT, CDR2 FYEKMQ (reference sequence). The trim removed 2 bases at V and 5 bases at J, leaving 12 bases unmatched. This CDR3 spans 17 amino acids. CDR3 bases: TGTGCCAGCAGCTTACCAAAGCGGGAGGGCAGATCCCACGAGCAGTACTTC. Amino acid sequence: CASSLPKREGRSHEQYF.

The chain joins TRBV20-1 to TRBJ2-7; TRBD2 might be the D (6 bases). CDR1 and CDR2 (germline): DFQATT, SNEGSKA (reference sequence). V was trimmed by 6 bases and J by 2 bases, leaving 14 bases between them. The CDR3 is made up of 13 amino acids. CDR3 sequence: CSARKREAYEQYF. In nucleotides, the CDR3 is TGCAGTGCCCGCAAAAGGGAGGCCTACGAGCAGTACTTC.

Only a few counts were recorded for this clonotype. This chain connects TRBV29-1 to TRBJ1-2; D is undetermined. Germline V lookup: CDR1 SQVTM, CDR2 ANQGSEA. V was cut by 4 bases and J by 8 bases, with 11 bases left in between. The CDR3 has 11 residues. In DNA form, the CDR3 reads TGCAGCGTTGTCTCTACGCGGGGCTACACCTTC. Translation gives CSVVSTRGYTF.

The V and J genes are TRBV7-6 and TRBJ2-1; 9 bases are shared with TRBD2. The CDR3 length is 19 residues. J gave up 1 base and V 0 bases, and 10 bases lay outside the gene matches. Germline lookup yields CDR1 SGHVS and CDR2 FNYEAQ. The chain's CDR3 is CASSLALLAGEGSYNEQFF. Written as DNA, the CDR3 is TGTGCCAGCAGCTTAGCGCTGTTAGCGGGAGAAGGGTCCTACAATGAGCAGTTCTTC. Based on the CDR3 plus reference TRBV7-6 and TRBJ2-1, the full variable domain is GAGVSQSPRYKVTKRGQDVALRCDPISGHVSLYWYRQALGQGPEFLTYFNYEAQQDKSGLPNDRFSAERPEGSISTLTIQRTEQRDSAMYRCASSLALLAGEGSYNEQFFGPGTRLTVL.

DNA for the CDR3: TGTGCTAGTGGTTTGGTACTTGGGCAGGGGGCGACAACGCAGTATTTT. Amino acids: CASGLVLGQGATTQYF. The chain carries TRBV12-5 and TRBJ2-3; TRBD1 aligns across 8 bases. Germline values: CDR1 LGHNT, CDR2 FRNRAP. This CDR3 comprises 16 residues. The V gene end was trimmed by 0 bases and the J gene end by 9 bases; junction bases not matched to a gene: 11. Based on the CDR3 plus reference TRBV12-5 and TRBJ2-3, the full variable domain is DARVTQTPRHKVTEMGQEVTMRCQPILGHNTVFWYRQTMMQGLELLAYFRNRAPLDDSGMPKDRFSAEMPDATLATLKIQPSEPRDSAVYFCASGLVLGQGATTQYFGPGTRLTVL.

This chain uses TRBV27 with TRBJ2-3; D may be TRBD1 (6 bases). The ends were cut back, 5 bases at V and 5 bases at J, with 20 bases in the middle. The CDR3 is made up of 16 amino acids. Germline values: CDR1 MNHEY, CDR2 SMNVEV (reference sequence). The DNA for the CDR3 is TGTGCCAGCAGTAATCTCCAGGGGACCTCGAGAGATACGCAGTATTTT. Residues: CASSNLQGTSRDTQYF.

The sample holds many counts of this clonotype. The J gene is TRBJ2-7, the V gene TRBV11-2, with 11 nucleotides matching TRBD2. There are 16 residues in the CDR3. Germline CDR1 is SGHAT and CDR2 is FQNNGV. V lost 5 bases and J lost 7; bases outside the gene matches: 13. Here the CDR3 reads CASSRLAGGRVEEQYF. The CDR3 bases are TGTGCCAGCAGCCGCCTAGCGGGAGGCAGGGTGGAAGAGCAGTACTTC.

This clonotype showed up just a few times. V gene TRBV30 combines with J gene TRBJ2-2; D remains unclear. Looked up from germline, CDR1 is GTSNPN and CDR2 is SVGIG (reference sequence). The CDR3 has 13 amino acids. V was shortened by 2 bases and J by 0 bases, with 4 bases between the two germline ends. The CDR3 DNA sequence: TGTGCCTGGAGTCGTACGAACACCGGGGAGCTGTTTTTT. It yields the protein CAWSRTNTGELFF.

A few counts support this clonotype. The rearrangement links TRBV20-1 to TRBJ2-6, with 7 bases identical to TRBD2. Germline V gene data show CDR1 as DFQATT and CDR2 as SNEGSKA (reference sequence). The CDR3 runs to 15 residues. V was pared by 0 bases and J by 4 bases, with 3 bases of the junction left unmatched. The CDR3: CSARDGRGGANVLTF. The CDR3 nucleotides are TGCAGTGCTAGAGATGGGAGGGGAGGGGCCAACGTCCTGACTTTC.

The CDR3 DNA follows: TGTGCCAGCAGCTTGCCGACAGGGACTGGAAACACCATATATTTT. Translation: CASSLPTGTGNTIYF. This chain uses TRBV7-9 with TRBJ1-3; TRBD1 aligns across 7 bases. The CDR3 has 15 amino acids. V lost 3 bases and J lost 2; bases outside the gene matches: 4. The germline V gene encodes CDR1 SEHNR and CDR2 FQNEAQ (reference sequence).